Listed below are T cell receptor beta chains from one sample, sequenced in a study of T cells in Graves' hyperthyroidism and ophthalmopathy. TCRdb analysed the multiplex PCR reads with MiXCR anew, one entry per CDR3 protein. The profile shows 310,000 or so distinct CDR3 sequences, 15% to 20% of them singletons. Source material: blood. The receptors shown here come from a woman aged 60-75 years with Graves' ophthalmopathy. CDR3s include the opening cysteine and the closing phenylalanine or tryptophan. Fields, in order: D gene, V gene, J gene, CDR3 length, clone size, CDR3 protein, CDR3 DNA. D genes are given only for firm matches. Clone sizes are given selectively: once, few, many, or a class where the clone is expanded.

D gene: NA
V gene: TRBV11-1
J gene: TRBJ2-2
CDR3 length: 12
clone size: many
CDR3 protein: CASSLDTGELFF
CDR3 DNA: TGTGCCAGCAGCTTAGACACCGGGGAGCTGTTTTTT

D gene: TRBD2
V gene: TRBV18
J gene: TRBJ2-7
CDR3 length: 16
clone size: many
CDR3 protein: CASSPPTSGGTYEQYF
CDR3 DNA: TGTGCCAGCTCACCACCCACTAGCGGGGGGACCTACGAGCAGTACTTC

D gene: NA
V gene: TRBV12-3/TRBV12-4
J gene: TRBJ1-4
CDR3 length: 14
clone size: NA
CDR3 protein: CANSLGLPNEKLFF
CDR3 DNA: TGTGCCAACAGTTTAGGCCTACCGAATGAAAAACTGTTTTTT

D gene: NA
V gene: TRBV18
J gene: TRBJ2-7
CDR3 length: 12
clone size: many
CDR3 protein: CASSFTTLEQYF
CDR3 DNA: TGTGCCAGCTCATTTACGACCTTGGAGCAGTACTTC

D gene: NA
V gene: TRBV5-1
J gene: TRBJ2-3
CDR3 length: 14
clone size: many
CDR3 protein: CASSGATSTDTQYF
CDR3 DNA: TGCGCCAGCAGCGGGGCGACCAGCACAGATACGCAGTATTTT

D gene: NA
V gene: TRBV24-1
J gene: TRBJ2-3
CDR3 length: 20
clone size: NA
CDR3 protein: CATRWATPVSPYSSTDTQYF
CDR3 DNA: TGTGCCACCAGATGGGCCACCCCCGTTTCACCCTACTCTAGCACAGATACGCAGTATTTT

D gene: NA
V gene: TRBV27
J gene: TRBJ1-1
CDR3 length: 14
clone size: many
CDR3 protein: CASGGVGRLTEAFF
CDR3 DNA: TGTGCCAGCGGGGGGGTGGGCCGACTCACTGAAGCTTTCTTT

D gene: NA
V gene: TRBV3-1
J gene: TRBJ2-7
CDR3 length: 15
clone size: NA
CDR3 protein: CASSGQGGGSYEQYF
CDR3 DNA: TGTGCCAGCAGCGGACAGGGAGGGGGCTCCTACGAGCAGTACTTC

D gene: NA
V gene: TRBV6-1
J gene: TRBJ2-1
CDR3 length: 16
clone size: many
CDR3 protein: CASSEEGGGAYNEQFF
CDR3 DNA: TGTGCCAGCAGTGAAGAGGGGGGGGGCGCCTACAATGAGCAGTTCTTC

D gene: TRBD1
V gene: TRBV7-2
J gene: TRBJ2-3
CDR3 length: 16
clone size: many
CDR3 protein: CASSLRTGGPTDTQYF
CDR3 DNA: TGTGCCAGCAGCTTAAGGACAGGGGGCCCCACAGATACGCAGTATTTT

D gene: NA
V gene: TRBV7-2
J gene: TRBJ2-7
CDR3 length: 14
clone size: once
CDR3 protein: CASSRTVRAYEQYF
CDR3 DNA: TGTGCCAGCAGCCGAACGGTACGGGCCTACGAGCAGTACTTC

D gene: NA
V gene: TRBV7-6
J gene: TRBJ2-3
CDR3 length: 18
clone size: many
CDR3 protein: CASSLAALWASGTDTQYF
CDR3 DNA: TGTGCCAGCAGCTTAGCGGCCTTGTGGGCTAGCGGCACAGATACGCAGTATTTT

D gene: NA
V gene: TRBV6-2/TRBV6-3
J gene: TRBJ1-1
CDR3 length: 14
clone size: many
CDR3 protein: CASKKGSLDTEAFF
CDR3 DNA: TGTGCCAGCAAAAAGGGGTCGTTGGACACTGAAGCTTTCTTT

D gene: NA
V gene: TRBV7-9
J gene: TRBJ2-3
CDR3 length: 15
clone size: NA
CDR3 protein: CASSSDGLYTDTQYF
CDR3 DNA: TGTGCCAGCAGCTCCGACGGACTCTACACAGATACGCAGTATTTT

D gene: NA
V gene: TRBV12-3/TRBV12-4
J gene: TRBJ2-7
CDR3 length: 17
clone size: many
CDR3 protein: CASSLANRWSTSYEQYF
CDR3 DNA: TGTGCCAGCAGTTTAGCGAACAGGTGGAGTACCTCCTACGAGCAGTACTTC

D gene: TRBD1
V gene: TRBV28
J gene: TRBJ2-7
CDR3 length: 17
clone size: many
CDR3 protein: CASSSQTGPPWAYEQYF
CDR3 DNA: TGTGCCAGCAGTTCCCAGACAGGGCCGCCTTGGGCCTACGAGCAGTACTTC

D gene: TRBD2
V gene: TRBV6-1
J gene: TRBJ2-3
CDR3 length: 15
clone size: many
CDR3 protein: CASRNSGASTDTQYF
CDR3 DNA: TGTGCCAGCAGAAATAGCGGGGCTAGCACAGATACGCAGTATTTT

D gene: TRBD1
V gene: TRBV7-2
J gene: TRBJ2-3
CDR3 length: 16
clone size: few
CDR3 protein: CASSPRTGLKADTQYF
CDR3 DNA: TGTGCCAGCAGCCCACGGACAGGTCTTAAGGCAGATACGCAGTATTTT

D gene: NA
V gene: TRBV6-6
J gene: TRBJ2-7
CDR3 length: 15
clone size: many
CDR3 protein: CASSYSSGQTYEQYF
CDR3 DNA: TGTGCCAGCAGTTACTCGAGCGGGCAGACCTACGAGCAGTACTTC

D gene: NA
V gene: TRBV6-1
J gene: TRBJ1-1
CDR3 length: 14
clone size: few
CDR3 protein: CASLGRNLNTEAFF
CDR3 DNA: TGTGCCAGCTTAGGACGGAATTTAAACACTGAAGCTTTCTTT

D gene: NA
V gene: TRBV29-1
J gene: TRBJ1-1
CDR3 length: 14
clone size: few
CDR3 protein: CSGRDPFEPGEAFF
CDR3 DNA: TGCAGCGGTCGGGACCCCTTCGAACCCGGAGAAGCTTTCTTT

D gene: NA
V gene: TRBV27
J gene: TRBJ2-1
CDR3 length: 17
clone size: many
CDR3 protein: CASSLLSLMSSYNEQFF
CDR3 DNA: TGTGCCAGCAGTTTATTGTCCCTCATGAGCTCCTACAATGAGCAGTTCTTC

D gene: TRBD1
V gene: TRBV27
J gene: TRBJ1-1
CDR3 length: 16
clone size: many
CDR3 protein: CASSFGDRGSNTEAFF
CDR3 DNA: TGTGCCAGCAGTTTTGGGGACAGGGGATCTAACACTGAAGCTTTCTTT

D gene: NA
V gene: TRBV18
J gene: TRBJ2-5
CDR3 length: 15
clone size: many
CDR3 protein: CASSKVRTAQETQYF
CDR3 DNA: TGTGCCAGCTCCAAAGTGAGGACGGCCCAAGAGACCCAGTACTTC

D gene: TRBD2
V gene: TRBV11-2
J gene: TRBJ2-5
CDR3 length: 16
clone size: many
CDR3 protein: CASTPARLAGRETQYF
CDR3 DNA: TGTGCCAGCACCCCAGCGAGACTAGCGGGAAGAGAGACCCAGTACTTC

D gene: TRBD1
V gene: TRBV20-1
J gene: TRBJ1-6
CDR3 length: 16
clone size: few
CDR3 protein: CSARDLGQGRNSPLHF
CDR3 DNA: TGCAGTGCTAGAGATCTGGGACAGGGAAGGAATTCACCCCTCCACTTT

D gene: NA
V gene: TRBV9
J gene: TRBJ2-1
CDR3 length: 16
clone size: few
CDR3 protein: CASSVATTSSYNEQFF
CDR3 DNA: TGTGCCAGCAGCGTAGCTACTACAAGCTCCTACAATGAGCAGTTCTTC

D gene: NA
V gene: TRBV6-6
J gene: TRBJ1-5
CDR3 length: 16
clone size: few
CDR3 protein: CASSYSIPDIGQPQHF
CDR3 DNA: TGTGCCAGCAGTTACTCGATTCCGGATATAGGTCAGCCCCAGCATTTT

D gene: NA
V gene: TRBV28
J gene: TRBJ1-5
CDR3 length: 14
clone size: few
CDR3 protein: CASSSQMDNQPQHF
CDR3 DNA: TGTGCCAGCAGTTCCCAGATGGACAATCAGCCCCAGCATTTT

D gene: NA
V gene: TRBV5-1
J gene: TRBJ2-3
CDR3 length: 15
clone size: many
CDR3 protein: CASSLVGVGADTQYF
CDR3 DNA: TGCGCCAGCAGCTTGGTTGGGGTAGGGGCAGATACGCAGTATTTT

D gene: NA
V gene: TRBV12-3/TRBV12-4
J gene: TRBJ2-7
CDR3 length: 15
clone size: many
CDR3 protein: CASSLGALAIYEQYF
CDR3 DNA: TGTGCCAGCAGTTTGGGGGCACTAGCGATATACGAGCAGTACTTC

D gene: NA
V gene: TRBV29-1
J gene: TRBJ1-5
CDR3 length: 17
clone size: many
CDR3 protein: CSVGCLRAAYSNQPQHF
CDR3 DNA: TGCAGCGTTGGCTGTTTGAGGGCCGCCTATAGCAATCAGCCCCAGCATTTT

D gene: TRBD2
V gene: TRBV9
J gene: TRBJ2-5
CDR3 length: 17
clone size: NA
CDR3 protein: CASSVGLAEKYQETQYF
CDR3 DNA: TGTGCCAGCAGCGTAGGACTAGCGGAAAAGTACCAAGAGACCCAGTACTTC

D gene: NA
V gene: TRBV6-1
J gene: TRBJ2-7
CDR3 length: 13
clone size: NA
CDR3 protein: CASRLRDPYEQYF
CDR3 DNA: TGTGCCAGCAGATTACGAGACCCCTACGAGCAGTACTTC

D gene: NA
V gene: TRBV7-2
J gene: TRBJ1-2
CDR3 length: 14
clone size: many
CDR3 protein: CASSLETLPLGYTF
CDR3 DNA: TGTGCCAGCAGCTTAGAGACCCTTCCTTTGGGCTACACCTTC

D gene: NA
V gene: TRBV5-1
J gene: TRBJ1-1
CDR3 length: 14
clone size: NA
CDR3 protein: CASSGGGAGTEAFF
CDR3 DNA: TGCGCCAGCAGCGGGGGGGGGGCAGGCACTGAAGCTTTCTTT

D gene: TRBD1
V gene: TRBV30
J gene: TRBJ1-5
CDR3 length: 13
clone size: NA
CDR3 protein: CAWSAQGGQPRHF
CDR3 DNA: TGTGCCTGGAGTGCACAGGGGGGTCAGCCCCGGCATTTT

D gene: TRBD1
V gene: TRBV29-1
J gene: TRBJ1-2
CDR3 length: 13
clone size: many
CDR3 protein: CSVLVTGGHGYTF
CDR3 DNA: TGCAGCGTTCTAGTAACAGGGGGGCATGGCTACACCTTC

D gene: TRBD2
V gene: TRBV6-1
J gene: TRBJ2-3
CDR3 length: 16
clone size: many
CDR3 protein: CASSSLGGGDTDTQYF
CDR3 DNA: TGTGCCAGCAGTTCGTTGGGGGGGGGAGACACAGATACGCAGTATTTT

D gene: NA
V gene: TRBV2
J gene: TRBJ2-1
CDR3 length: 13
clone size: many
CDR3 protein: CASSGQAYNEQFF
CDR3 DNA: TGTGCCAGCAGTGGACAGGCGTACAATGAGCAGTTCTTC

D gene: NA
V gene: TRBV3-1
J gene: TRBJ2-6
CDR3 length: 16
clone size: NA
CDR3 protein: CASSPGKGAGANVLTF
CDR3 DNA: TGTGCCAGCAGCCCCGGGAAGGGGGCTGGGGCCAACGTCCTGACTTTC

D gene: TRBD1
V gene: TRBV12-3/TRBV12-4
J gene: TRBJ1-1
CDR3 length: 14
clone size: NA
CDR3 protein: CASRPGQRKIEAFF
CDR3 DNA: TGTGCCAGCAGACCGGGACAGCGCAAGATTGAAGCTTTCTTT

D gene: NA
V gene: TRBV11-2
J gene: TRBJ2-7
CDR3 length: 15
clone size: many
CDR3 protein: CASSLDIAGSYEQYF
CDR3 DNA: TGTGCCAGCAGCTTAGATATCGCCGGATCCTACGAGCAGTACTTC

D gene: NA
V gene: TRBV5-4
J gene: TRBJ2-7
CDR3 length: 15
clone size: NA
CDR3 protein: CASSLETSGYYEQYF
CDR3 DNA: TGTGCCAGCAGCTTGGAGACTAGTGGTTACTACGAGCAGTACTTC

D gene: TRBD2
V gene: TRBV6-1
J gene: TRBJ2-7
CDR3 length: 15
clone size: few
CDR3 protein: CASSPRLAAIYEQYF
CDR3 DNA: TGTGCCAGCAGTCCCCGACTAGCGGCAATTTACGAGCAGTACTTC

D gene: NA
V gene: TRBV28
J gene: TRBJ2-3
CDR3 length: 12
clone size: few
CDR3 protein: CASIGLTDTQYF
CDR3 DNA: TGTGCCAGCATTGGGCTCACAGATACGCAGTATTTT

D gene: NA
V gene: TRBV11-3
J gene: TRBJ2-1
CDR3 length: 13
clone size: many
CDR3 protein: CASSPGHLNEQFF
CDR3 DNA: TGTGCCAGCAGCCCCGGACACCTCAATGAGCAGTTCTTC

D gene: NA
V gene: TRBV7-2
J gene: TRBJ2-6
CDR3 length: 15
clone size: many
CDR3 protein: CASSPGNTGANVLTF
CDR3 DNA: TGTGCCAGCAGCCCCGGGAACACTGGGGCCAACGTCCTGACTTTC

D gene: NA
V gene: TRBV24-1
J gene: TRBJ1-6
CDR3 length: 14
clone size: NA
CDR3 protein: CATSDSRVNSPLHF
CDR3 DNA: TGTGCCACCAGTGATTCTCGAGTTAATTCACCCCTCCACTTT

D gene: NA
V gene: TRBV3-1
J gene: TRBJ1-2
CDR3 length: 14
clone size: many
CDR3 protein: CASSPIGTNYGYTF
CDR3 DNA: TGTGCCAGCAGCCCGATAGGGACAAACTATGGCTACACCTTC

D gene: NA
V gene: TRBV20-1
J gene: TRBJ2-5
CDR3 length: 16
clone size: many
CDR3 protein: CSARGNPPMNQETQYF
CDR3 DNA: TGCAGTGCTAGAGGAAATCCCCCCATGAACCAAGAGACCCAGTACTTC

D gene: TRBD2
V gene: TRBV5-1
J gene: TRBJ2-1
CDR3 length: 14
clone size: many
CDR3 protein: CASHSGDSYNEQFF
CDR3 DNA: TGCGCCAGTCATAGCGGGGACTCCTACAATGAGCAGTTCTTC

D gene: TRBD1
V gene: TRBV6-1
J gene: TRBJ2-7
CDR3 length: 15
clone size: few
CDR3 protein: CASRPREDRGPEQYF
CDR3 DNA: TGTGCCAGCAGGCCCCGAGAGGACAGGGGTCCCGAGCAGTACTTC

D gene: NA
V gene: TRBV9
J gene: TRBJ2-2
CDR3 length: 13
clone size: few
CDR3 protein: CASSVWGTGELFF
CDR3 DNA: TGTGCCAGCAGCGTATGGGGGACCGGGGAGCTGTTTTTT

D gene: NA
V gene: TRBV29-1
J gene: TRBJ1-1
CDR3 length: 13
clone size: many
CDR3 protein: CSVEASVGTEAFF
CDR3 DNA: TGCAGCGTTGAAGCCTCGGTCGGCACTGAAGCTTTCTTT

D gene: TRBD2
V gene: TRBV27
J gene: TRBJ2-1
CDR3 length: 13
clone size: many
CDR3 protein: CASSRGGYNEQFF
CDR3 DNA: TGTGCCAGCAGCCGCGGGGGTTACAATGAGCAGTTCTTC

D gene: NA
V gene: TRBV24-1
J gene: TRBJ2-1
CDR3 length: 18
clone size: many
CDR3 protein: CATSDFSRPTSSYNEQFF
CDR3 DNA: TGTGCCACCAGTGATTTCTCCCGACCCACGAGCTCCTACAATGAGCAGTTCTTC